These T cell receptor beta chains were read from a single sample in a study of blood T cell repertoires in COVID-19. Clones were sequenced by immunoSEQ multiplex PCR, and TCRdb holds only the in-frame ones, with some missing. The sample yields approximately 290,000 clones, approximately 90% seen once. Sequencing input: peripheral blood. These receptors all come from a man in his thirties or forties with acute or convalescent COVID-19. Both conserved end residues are part of each CDR3. A D gene is named only where the DNA matches it firmly. The size field is filled for only some rows; it gives once, few, many or a size class.

d_gene	abundance	v_gene	j_gene	CDR3nt	CDR3aa
.	.	TRBV5-4	TRBJ2-2	TGTGCCAGCAGTGTGCGGAGGGGAAACACCGGGGAGCTGTTTTTT	CASSVRRGNTGELFF
TRBD2	few	TRBV2	TRBJ2-7	TGTGCCAGCAACGCGGGGGGCTCCTACGAGCAGTACTTC	CASNAGGSYEQYF
.	.	TRBV7-2	TRBJ2-5	TGTGCCAGCAGCTTGGCACAGCAACAAGAGACCCAGTACTTC	CASSLAQQQETQYF
.	.	TRBV16	TRBJ1-5	TGTGCCAGCAGCCAATCTTTTCAGGGGTCGTTTTTAGCCCAGCATTTT	CASSQSFQGSFLAQHF
.	.	TRBV5-1	TRBJ1-4	TGCGCCAGCAGTCGGGGGGCAGCAAATGAAAAACTGTTTTTT	CASSRGAANEKLFF
TRBD1	.	TRBV2	TRBJ1-5	TGTGCCAGCAGAGCCTTCCGGGACAGCGGGCAGCCCCAGCATTTT	CASRAFRDSGQPQHF
.	.	TRBV7-9	TRBJ2-1	TGTGCCAGCAGATCCGTCAATGAGCAGTTCTTC	CASRSVNEQFF
.	.	TRBV11-3	TRBJ2-5	TGTGCCAGCAGCTTAGGTGTTCCGGGCCACCAGGGACAAGAGACCCAGTACTTC	CASSLGVPGHQGQETQYF
.	.	TRBV28	TRBJ1-6	TGTGCCAGCAGTTTAGGGAGGTTCGTCTATAATTCACCCCTCCACTTT	CASSLGRFVYNSPLHF
TRBD2	.	TRBV11-3	TRBJ2-5	TGTGCCAGCAGCTTAACAGCGGGGGGTCAGTACTTC	CASSLTAGGQYF
.	.	TRBV29-1	TRBJ1-2	TGCAGCGTTGAGCCCGGCAGCGTAAACTATGGCTACACCTTC	CSVEPGSVNYGYTF
.	.	TRBV29-1	TRBJ2-1	TGCAGCGTTGAACAGGGGCGGCGGTTGGGGTACAATGAGCAGTTCTTC	CSVEQGRRLGYNEQFF
.	.	TRBV6-5	TRBJ1-5	TGTGCCAGCAGTTCTTATGGACAACCAAATCAGCCCCAGCATTTT	CASSSYGQPNQPQHF
.	.	TRBV24-1	TRBJ2-1	TGTGCCACCAGTCCGAGGCTAGGGGTCTACAATGAGCAGTTCTTC	CATSPRLGVYNEQFF
.	.	TRBV11-2	TRBJ2-2	TGTGCCAGCAGCTTAGCTTGGAGAGCGAACACCGGGGAGCTGTTTTTT	CASSLAWRANTGELFF
TRBD2	.	TRBV7-8	TRBJ2-2	TGTGCCAGCAGCCCCCCCGGGGGGGGTGGGACCGGGGAGCTGTTTTTT	CASSPPGGGGTGELFF
.	.	TRBV28	TRBJ2-7	TGTGCCAGCAGTTTAGGAGCCTTCTTCTCCCGATCGACCTACGAGCAGTACTTC	CASSLGAFFSRSTYEQYF
TRBD1	.	TRBV7-3	TRBJ1-1	TGTGCCAGCAGCTTCACCGGGACAGGGAGGACTGAAGCTTTCTTT	CASSFTGTGRTEAFF
TRBD1	.	TRBV19	TRBJ1-2	TGTGCCAGTAGTATATGGGACAGGGGGCTAGATGGCTACACCTTC	CASSIWDRGLDGYTF
.	.	TRBV10-2	TRBJ2-7	TGCGCCAGCATGACTACCCCAGTTTACGAGCAGTACTTC	CASMTTPVYEQYF
.	.	TRBV2	TRBJ2-7	TGTGCCAGCACCCTAGAATCACACGAGCAGTACTTC	CASTLESHEQYF
TRBD1	.	TRBV30	TRBJ1-6	TGTGCCTGGAGTGGGACAGGGGGTTCACCCCTCCACTTT	CAWSGTGGSPLHF
.	.	TRBV30	TRBJ1-1	TGTGCCTGGAGCGTTTCACAGGGGAACACTGAAGCTTTCTTT	CAWSVSQGNTEAFF
TRBD1	few	TRBV5-6	TRBJ1-4	TGTGCCAGCAGCTCTTCGGAGGGACAGACTAATGAAAAACTGTTTTTT	CASSSSEGQTNEKLFF
TRBD1	once	TRBV28	TRBJ1-2	TGTGCCAGCAGTTTAGGACAGGGTTTATTCTATGGCTACACCTTC	CASSLGQGLFYGYTF
.	.	TRBV28	TRBJ1-6	TGTGCCAGCAGTGACGGACAGACACCCAATTCACCCCTCCACTTT	CASSDGQTPNSPLHF
.	.	TRBV7-9	TRBJ1-2	TGTGCCAGCAGCCCCGACATAGTCTATGGCTACACCTTC	CASSPDIVYGYTF
TRBD2	.	TRBV9	TRBJ2-3	TGTGCCAGCACCCCCACTAGCGGGAACTTACTCCTCACAGATACGCAGTATTTT	CASTPTSGNLLLTDTQYF
TRBD1	few	TRBV11-2	TRBJ1-5	TGTGCCAGCAGCTCTGGACAGGGGGGCTATCAGCCCCAGCATTTT	CASSSGQGGYQPQHF
.	.	TRBV6-5	TRBJ2-3	TGTGCCAGCAGTTACGACCCGTACAGGGTTGCAGATACGCAGTATTTT	CASSYDPYRVADTQYF
.	.	TRBV5-1	TRBJ1-6	TGCGCCAGCAGCCGAGAGCCCCAGGGGCCTAGAAATTCACCCCTCCACTTT	CASSREPQGPRNSPLHF
.	once	TRBV6-5	TRBJ1-2	TGTGCCAGCAAGGGGTCGGACCGCCACCTCGGAGGCTACACCTTC	CASKGSDRHLGGYTF
.	few	TRBV28	TRBJ1-3	TGTGTCGTGAATTCGGGGGCTGGAAACACCATATATTTT	CVVNSGAGNTIYF
.	.	TRBV19	TRBJ2-4	TGTGCCAGTAGTATACAGACGAGGGGGAACATTCAGTACTTC	CASSIQTRGNIQYF
.	few	TRBV10-1	TRBJ2-7	TGCGCCAGCAGTGACCCGAGAATCGAGCGGCACAGCTCCTACGAGCAGTACTTC	CASSDPRIERHSSYEQYF
TRBD1	.	TRBV6-5	TRBJ1-1	TGTGCCAGCAGTTACCTTGGACAGGAAGGAGCTTTCTTT	CASSYLGQEGAFF
.	once	TRBV5-6	TRBJ1-1	TGTGCCAGCAGCCTAAGGACAGAAATAAACACTGAAGCTTTCTTT	CASSLRTEINTEAFF
TRBD2	.	TRBV3-1/TRBV3-2	TRBJ2-2	TGTGCCAGCAGCCAAGCTAGCGGCACCGGGGAGCTGTTTTTT	CASSQASGTGELFF
.	.	TRBV7-2	TRBJ2-7	TGTGCCAGCAGCTACGTAGATCACGAGCAGTACTTC	CASSYVDHEQYF
TRBD1	.	TRBV2	TRBJ1-2	TGTGCCAGCAGTGCGGCAGGGGGGTACTATGGCTACACCTTC	CASSAAGGYYGYTF
.	.	TRBV2	TRBJ2-7	TGTGCCAGCAGTGTACGAGGCAACACCTACGAGCAGTACTTC	CASSVRGNTYEQYF
.	.	TRBV5-6	TRBJ2-3	TGTGCCACTAGGGGGAACACAGATACGCAGTATTTT	CATRGNTDTQYF
.	.	TRBV28	TRBJ1-5	TGTGCCAGCAACTGGAGGATTACCACGAATCAGCCCCAGCATTTT	CASNWRITTNQPQHF
.	once	TRBV28	TRBJ2-1	TGTGCCAGCAGTCCCCCGTACTCCTACAATGAGCAGTTCTTC	CASSPPYSYNEQFF
TRBD2	.	TRBV4-1	TRBJ2-1	TGCGCCAGCAGCCGGATTACCACTAGCGGGGGGGCTAATGAGCAGTTCTTC	CASSRITTSGGANEQFF
TRBD2	.	TRBV28	TRBJ2-3	TGTGCCAGCAGCCTGGTCCGGGGGGGGGTTTCAAGCACAGATACGCAGTATTTT	CASSLVRGGVSSTDTQYF
.	.	TRBV5-6	TRBJ1-6	TGTGCCAGCAGCTTGGGAATGGGGGGTAGTTCACCCCTCCACTTT	CASSLGMGGSSPLHF
.	.	TRBV28	TRBJ1-1	TGTGCCAGCAGTCTCCAGCGGAGTGAAGCTTTCTTT	CASSLQRSEAFF
.	.	TRBV15	TRBJ2-3	TGTGCCACCAGCAGAGAACTCCTGGGGCCCACAGATACGCAGTATTTT	CATSRELLGPTDTQYF
.	.	TRBV3-1/TRBV3-2	TRBJ1-1	TGTGCCAGCAGCGTCATGTCCGGGACAATGAACACTGAAGCTTTCTTT	CASSVMSGTMNTEAFF
.	.	TRBV5-1	TRBJ2-1	TGCGCCAGCAGGCCGGGGGAGTCCTACAATGAGCAGTTCTTC	CASRPGESYNEQFF
TRBD2	.	TRBV29-1	TRBJ2-7	TGCAGCGTGGGGGGGAGCGAGCAGTACTTC	CSVGGSEQYF
.	.	TRBV7-9	TRBJ1-4	TGTGCCAGCAGCCCGCAGACAGGCGTAGGGGAAAAACTGTTTTTT	CASSPQTGVGEKLFF
TRBD1	.	TRBV19	TRBJ2-7	TGTGCCAGTAGTACAGGGGGCTTCTCCTACGAGCAGTACTTC	CASSTGGFSYEQYF
.	.	TRBV5-5	TRBJ2-5	TGTGCCAGCAGACCCGGGGTTCAAGAGACCCAGTACTTC	CASRPGVQETQYF
.	.	TRBV25-1	TRBJ1-5	TGTGCCAGCAGTGAGAGTACAGGGTGGCCTCAGCCCCAGCATTTT	CASSESTGWPQPQHF
.	few	TRBV5-1	TRBJ2-2	TGCGCCAGCAGTTGGGACACAACGAACACCGGGGAGCTGTTTTTT	CASSWDTTNTGELFF
TRBD1	.	TRBV5-8	TRBJ2-5	TGTGCCAGCAGCTCCGGGACAGGGAATTACCAAGAGACCCAGTACTTC	CASSSGTGNYQETQYF
.	.	TRBV5-1	TRBJ2-2	TGCGCCAGCGGCGGGAACGCCGGGGAGCTGTTTTTT	CASGGNAGELFF